This note documents a single T cell receptor (beta chain) sequence. What it binds is not known. This sample was taken from a study of identical twins. The study, taken as a whole, reports: Cross-sectional statistical analysis, not tracking of the same donors, underpinned the conclusions. Sequences that were beta out-of-frame showed weaker excess twin sharing.

The CDR3 loop spans 17 amino acids. V shed 1 base and J 4 bases; nucleotides not matched to a gene: 7. CDR1 and CDR2 (germline): LGHNA, YSLEER. A universal primer site was incorporated via template switching, and the cDNA contained unique molecular identifiers. Via MiXCR, TCRdb re-called the 5' RACE reads, giving one row per CDR3 protein. Of 450,000 or so distinct CDR3 sequences in the sample, 12% to 15% are singletons; the top ten hold around 0.52%. These sequences were also reported in another study, on yellow fever vaccine responses in identical twins. That study adds: After vaccination, twins' T cell response reportedly seemed partly convergent, partly personalized.

This chain connects TRBV4-3 to TRBJ2-4; TRBD2 matches at 10 bases. Material: CD4+ T cells sorted from blood. The clonotype comes from a young woman in good health. The CDR3 protein is CASSQAHSGRTKNIQYF. The CDR3 nucleotides read TGCGCCAGCAGCCAAGCCCATAGCGGGAGGACTAAAAACATTCAGTACTTC.